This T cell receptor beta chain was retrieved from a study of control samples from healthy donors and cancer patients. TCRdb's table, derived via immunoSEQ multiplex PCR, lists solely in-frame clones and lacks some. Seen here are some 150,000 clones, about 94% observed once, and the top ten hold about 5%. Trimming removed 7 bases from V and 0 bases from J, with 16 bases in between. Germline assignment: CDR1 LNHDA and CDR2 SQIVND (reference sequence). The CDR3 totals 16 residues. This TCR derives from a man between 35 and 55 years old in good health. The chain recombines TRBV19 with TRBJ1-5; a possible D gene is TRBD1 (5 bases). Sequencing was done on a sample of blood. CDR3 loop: CASTPRGLNSNQPQHF. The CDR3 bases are TGTGCCAGTACCCCCCGGGGACTTAATAGCAATCAGCCCCAGCATTTT.